The 30 T cell receptor beta chains presented below share a single source sample, sequenced in a study of cytomegalovirus exposure and HLA in healthy donors. Use of 60 Vbeta and 13 Jbeta primers characterized the PCR. Sequenced by immunoSEQ multiplex PCR; TCRdb stores in-frame clones only, minus some. The sample lists 100,000 to 150,000 clones, around 80% seen once, with about 3.5% in the top ten. Sequencing input: PBMCs. These TCRs come from a young man in good health and CMV-seronegative.

V and J are TRBV7-2 and TRBJ2-5, with D maybe TRBD1 (7 bases). There are 16 residues in the CDR3. CDR1 is SGHTA, CDR2 FQGNSA, per germline. The germline V and J ends were trimmed by 7 bases and 5 bases, with 23 bases remaining between them. In DNA form, the CDR3 reads TGTGCCAGCACCTATTGGGACAGAGGGGGGTTGGAGACCCAGTACTTC. This translates into CASTYWDRGGLETQYF.

To note about this clone: The sample has other DNA sequences that encode this CDR3 too. The J gene is TRBJ1-5, the V gene TRBV19, with TRBD1 matching 7 bases. Germline V lookup: CDR1 LNHDA, CDR2 SQIVND (reference sequence). Germline trimming cut 4 bases from V and 7 bases from J; bases unmatched to any gene: 4. The CDR3 is 13 residues long. CDR3 in DNA: TGTGCCAGTAGTAGTGACAGGGAACAGCCCCAGCATTTT. This codes for CASSSDREQPQHF.

The V and J genes are TRBV2 and TRBJ2-3; 8 nucleotides match TRBD1. Germline V gene sequence: CDR1 SNHLY, CDR2 FYNNEI. V lost 7 bases, J lost 7 bases, and 10 bases stayed unmatched. This CDR3 region has 14 residues. CDR3: CASNDRTGRNTQYF. CDR3 coding DNA: TGTGCCAGCAATGATAGGACAGGGAGAAATACGCAGTATTTT.

This chain's CDR3 is CASSVSLRGPNEKLFF. In nucleotides, the CDR3 is TGTGCCAGCAGCGTATCGCTCAGGGGCCCTAATGAAAAACTGTTTTTT. The chain couples TRBV9 to TRBJ1-4, with a tentative D call TRBD1 (6 bases). CDR1 and CDR2 from the germline V gene are SGDLS and YYNGEE. Trimming took 1 base from V and 3 from J, leaving 13 bases between them. The CDR3 totals 16 residues.

The gene calls are TRBV19 and TRBJ2-5; D may be TRBD1 (5 bases). Trimming took off 2 bases at V and 0 bases at J, with 13 bases between the two ends. The CDR3 extends over 16 amino acids. CDR1 is LNHDA, CDR2 SQIVND, per germline (reference sequence). CDR3 protein: CASSITSNRYQETQYF. The CDR3 coding sequence is TGTGCCAGTAGTATAACGTCCAACAGGTACCAAGAGACCCAGTACTTC.

The V call is TRBV18, the J call TRBJ1-5, with D possibly matching TRBD1 (6 bases). Germline V gene lookup returns CDR1 KGHSH and CDR2 LQKENI. There are 13 residues in the CDR3. V gave up 4 bases and J gave up 7 bases, with 11 bases separating them. CDR3 protein: CASSLQGDQPQHF. The CDR3 DNA reads TGTGCCAGCTCACTACAGGGAGACCAGCCCCAGCATTTT.

This clone was recorded only once. The junction departs from germline at one end; a sequencing error may be responsible. This specimen includes other DNA sequences encoding the same CDR3. This chain connects TRBV7-2 to TRBJ1-1; D may be TRBD1 (6 bases). CDR1 and CDR2 from the germline V gene are SGHTA and FQGNSA. The CDR3 covers 12 residues. The CDR3 nucleotides are TGTGCGAGCAGCCTCAGGGGTCAGGGGACTTTCTTT. It specifies CASSLRGQGTFF.

The rearrangement joins TRBV10-3 to TRBJ2-5; 16 nucleotides agree with TRBD2. The V and J ends lost 6 bases and 5 bases, in that order; junction bases with no gene match: 12. This CDR3 is 18 amino acids long. Germline V lookup: CDR1 ENHRY, CDR2 SYGVKD. The CDR3 is CAIRSGTSGGALWETQYF. The CDR3 DNA sequence: TGTGCCATCAGGTCCGGGACTAGCGGGGGGGCCTTGTGGGAGACCCAGTACTTC.

The genes are TRBV6-6 and TRBJ1-3, with 7 bases that match TRBD1. CDR1 MNHNY and CDR2 SVGAGI come from the germline V gene (reference sequence). V lost 5 bases and J lost 5; bases outside the gene matches: 3. The length of the CDR3 is 13 residues. In DNA form, the CDR3 reads TGTGCCAGCAGTGGGACAGAACGAAACACCATATATTTT. This gives the protein CASSGTERNTIYF.

This CDR3 is CASSLGGMTGIEQYF. As DNA, the CDR3 is TGTGCCAGCAGCTTAGGCGGGATGACAGGGATCGAGCAGTACTTC. V and J are TRBV7-2 and TRBJ2-7; D is perhaps TRBD1 (7 bases). The V end lost 1 base, the J end lost 6 bases, and 16 bases lay between the germline ends. CDR1 and CDR2 (germline): SGHTA, FQGNSA. This CDR3 comprises 15 residues.

This clone was seen a few times. This sequence joins TRBV4-1 and TRBJ2-7; D remains unclear. Germline values: CDR1 MGHRA, CDR2 YSYEKL. Trimming cost V 1 base and J 0 bases, with 7 bases left between them. The CDR3 runs to 14 residues. CDR3 DNA: TGCGCCAGCAGCCAAGTGGTTAGCTCCTACGAGCAGTACTTC. It translates to CASSQVVSSYEQYF.

The count of this clone is one. Other DNA sequences in this sample translate to the same CDR3. This sequence joins TRBV7-9 and TRBJ2-7, with 11 nucleotides matching TRBD1. V lost 6 bases, J lost 3 bases, and 7 bases stayed unmatched. From germline, CDR1 is SEHNR and CDR2 FQNEAQ (reference sequence). The CDR3 spans 15 residues. CDR3 in DNA: TGTGCCAGCAGACCAGCCGGGACAGGGGGCTACGAGCAGTACTTC. It is translated as CASRPAGTGGYEQYF.

For this clone: Additional DNA sequences in this sample encode the identical CDR3. The genes are TRBV28 and TRBJ1-5; D unresolved. The germline V gene has CDR1 MDHEN and CDR2 SYDVKM. Trimming removed 4 bases from V and 6 bases from J, with 7 bases in between. The CDR3 covers 12 residues. This CDR3 is CASSWAGQPQHF. DNA for the CDR3: TGTGCCAGCAGTTGGGCGGGTCAGCCCCAGCATTTT.

The chain combines TRBV19 with TRBJ2-6; D is perhaps TRBD1 (5 bases). Germline CDR1 reads LNHDA; CDR2 reads SQIVND (reference sequence). The CDR3 totals 15 residues. V lost 5 bases, J lost 4 bases, and 12 bases lay in between. The CDR3 sequence: CASSSDTNGANVLTF. In DNA form, the CDR3 reads TGTGCCAGTAGTTCGGACACTAACGGGGCCAACGTCCTGACTTTC.

The chain has TRBV14 and TRBJ1-5, with D hard to call. Trimming left V 4 bases short and J 0 bases short, with 22 bases between. Per germline, CDR1 SGHDN and CDR2 FVKESK. The CDR3 runs to 19 residues. CDR3 bases: TGTGCCAGCAGCCTCATCGAGTTGGGCCCTTCTTATAGCAATCAGCCCCAGCATTTT. It encodes CASSLIELGPSYSNQPQHF.

V usage is TRBV7-8 and J usage is TRBJ2-7; possible D gene TRBD2, 6 bases. CDR3 size: 14 residues. The germline V and J ends were trimmed by 5 bases and 3 bases, with 14 bases remaining between them. The germline gives CDR1 SGHVS, CDR2 FQNEAQ. CDR3 loop: CASSQGGVDYEQYF. The CDR3 bases are TGTGCCAGCAGCCAGGGCGGGGTTGACTACGAGCAGTACTTC.

This sequence joins TRBV5-1 and TRBJ2-7; 11 nucleotides line up with TRBD2. V shed 4 bases, J shed 0 bases, and the junction held 6 bases outside the gene matches. From germline, CDR1 is SGHRS and CDR2 YFSETQ. There are 16 residues in the CDR3. This CDR3 reads CASSAAGTSGSYEQYF. The CDR3 bases are TGCGCCAGCAGCGCGGCCGGGACTAGCGGCTCCTACGAGCAGTACTTC.

The chain joins TRBV5-1 to TRBJ1-6; possibly TRBD1 for D (6 bases). CDR1 SGHRS and CDR2 YFSETQ come from the germline V gene. The CDR3 covers 15 residues. Between the trimmed V and J ends, which lost 1 base and 7 bases, there was a span of 12 bases. CDR3 DNA: TGCGCCAGCAGCTTGCAAGGGGGTGGCAATTCACCCCTCCACTTT. It translates to CASSLQGGGNSPLHF.

The chain carries TRBV25-1 and TRBJ2-2; D is uncertain. The CDR3 has 15 residues. Trimming took off 2 bases at V and 0 bases at J, with 7 bases between the two ends. The germline V gene encodes CDR1 MGHDK and CDR2 SYGVNS. CDR3 in DNA: TGTGCCAGCAGTGAAAAGACAACGAACACCGGGGAGCTGTTTTTT. Its protein product is CASSEKTTNTGELFF.

This clone was observed a few times. The V and J genes are TRBV6-6 and TRBJ1-1; a possible D gene is TRBD1 (5 bases). This CDR3 comprises 15 residues. Looked up from germline, CDR1 is MNHNY and CDR2 is SVGAGI (reference sequence). V gave up 0 bases and J gave up 4 bases, with 12 bases separating them. The CDR3 DNA sequence: TGTGCCAGCAGTTACTCGATTGACGGGGGCACTGAAGCTTTCTTT. Protein product: CASSYSIDGGTEAFF.

This sequence joins TRBV7-2 and TRBJ2-7; 9 bases match TRBD2. CDR3 length: 15 amino acids. With V trimmed by 1 base and J by 6 bases, 7 bases remained unmatched. Germline values: CDR1 SGHTA, CDR2 FQGNSA. CDR3 residues: CASSLVGGGASEQYF. For the CDR3, the DNA is TGTGCCAGCAGCTTAGTGGGCGGGGGGGCGAGCGAGCAGTACTTC.

V gene TRBV28 combines with J gene TRBJ2-7; TRBD2 agrees at 8 bases. Germline CDR1 and CDR2: MDHEN and SYDVKM. With 5 bases clipped from V and 5 bases from J, the junction kept 14 bases outside the gene matches. This CDR3 comprises 16 residues. The CDR3 protein is CASSPRTTGGPHEQYF. DNA for the CDR3: TGTGCCAGCAGTCCCAGGACGACGGGAGGGCCCCACGAGCAGTACTTC.

CDR3 region: CAISESDRGQETQYF. The CDR3 DNA reads TGTGCCATCAGTGAGTCGGACAGGGGGCAAGAGACCCAGTACTTC. V usage is TRBV10-3 and J usage is TRBJ2-5; 10 bases align to TRBD1. Trimming took 0 bases from V and 2 from J; bases not matched to a gene: 0. This CDR3 region has 15 residues. Germline V CDR1 and CDR2: ENHRY, SYGVKD.

This clone has only a few counts. This rearrangement joins TRBV5-1 to TRBJ2-7; D gene unclear. The CDR3 runs 14 residues. Trimming shortened V by 0 bases and J by 0 bases, and 7 bases separated the two germline ends. CDR1 is SGHRS, CDR2 YFSETQ, per germline. This CDR3 is CASSLGVDSYEQYF. In nucleotides, the CDR3 is TGCGCCAGCAGCTTGGGAGTCGACTCCTACGAGCAGTACTTC.

The chain employs TRBV4-2 and TRBJ2-1; 7 nucleotides agree with TRBD2. Germline lookup yields CDR1 LGHNA and CDR2 YNFKEQ. V was clipped by 3 bases and J by 1 base; unmatched bases: 6. This CDR3 is built from 16 residues. The CDR3 here is CASSQTLAQSYNEQFF. In DNA form, the CDR3 reads TGTGCCAGCAGCCAGACACTAGCGCAATCCTACAATGAGCAGTTCTTC.

The chain uses TRBV5-1 and TRBJ1-2; TRBD1 matches 7 bases. The CDR3 sequence is 18 residues long. V lost 6 bases to trimming and J lost 4 bases; unmatched junction nucleotides: 21. Germline loops: CDR1 SGHRS, CDR2 YFSETQ. CDR3 region: CASTLKISGTANPYGYTF. DNA for the CDR3: TGCGCCAGCACCCTGAAGATCTCCGGGACAGCGAATCCCTATGGCTACACCTTC. Drawing the rest from reference TRBV5-1 and TRBJ1-2, the complete variable domain is KAGVTQTPRYLIKTRGQQVTLSCSPISGHRSVSWYQQTPGQGLQFLFEYFSETQRNKGNFPGRFSGRQFSNSRSEMNVSTLELGDSALYLCASTLKISGTANPYGYTFGSGTRLTVV.

The V gene is TRBV7-9, the J gene TRBJ1-5; maybe TRBD1 (5 bases). Germline lookup yields CDR1 SEHNR and CDR2 FQNEAQ (reference sequence). Trimming pared 1 base from V and 7 bases from J, leaving 14 bases between. The CDR3 is 15 amino acids. Here the CDR3 DNA reads TGTGCCAGCAGCTTAGATGGGGGGTTTGGGCAGCCCCAGCATTTT. It specifies CASSLDGGFGQPQHF.

V gene TRBV19 combines with J gene TRBJ2-2, with 10 bases lining up with TRBD2. Trimming removed 5 bases from V and 5 bases from J; junction bases left unmatched: 8. Germline V gene lookup returns CDR1 LNHDA and CDR2 SQIVND (reference sequence). CDR3 length: 16 amino acids. The CDR3 loop is CASSYPGLARTGELFF. For the CDR3, the DNA is TGTGCCAGTAGTTACCCGGGACTAGCGAGGACCGGGGAGCTGTTTTTT.

The J gene is TRBJ1-2, the V gene TRBV9, with 9 nucleotides matching TRBD1. The CDR3 sequence is 18 residues long. Looked up from germline, CDR1 is SGDLS and CDR2 is YYNGEE. The trim removed 3 bases at V and 6 bases at J, leaving 18 bases unmatched. The CDR3 loop is CASSALVVPGTGRDGYTF. CDR3 coding DNA: TGTGCCAGCAGCGCCTTAGTAGTCCCCGGGACAGGGAGGGATGGCTACACCTTC.

This clone was observed a single time. For the CDR3, the DNA is TGTGCCAGCAGCCGCACAGAGAACACTGAAGCTTTCTTT. Protein sequence: CASSRTENTEAFF. The chain uses TRBV5-4 and TRBJ1-1; D call uncertain. The CDR3 spans 13 residues. Germline assignment: CDR1 SGHNT and CDR2 YYREEE (reference sequence). V gave up 4 bases and J gave up 1 base, with 8 bases separating them.